This T cell receptor (beta chain) came from a study of cytomegalovirus exposure and HLA in healthy donors. General study findings and limits: For most TCR beta V segments, an earlier analysis put the productive rate at about 90% or about 30% of the time. The likely origin of a cluster of highly shared sequence variants was a sequencing artifact. For most subjects, TCR beta sequences were reported to predict HLA-A and HLA-B alleles with accuracy.

The PCR used 60 Vbeta and 13 Jbeta primers. Assay used: immunoSEQ multiplex PCR; TCRdb lists only in-frame clones, some missing. The sample comprises over 150,000 clones, over 70% of which are singletons, and around 7% rests with the top ten. The J segment lost 4 bases and the V segment lost 0 bases, leaving 8 bases of the junction unmatched. In germline, CDR1 is SGHNT, CDR2 YENEEA. CDR3 size: 16 residues. Details on this clone: Antigen: not known.

The donors, nominally healthy at sampling, likely had unrecorded immune exposures. V usage is TRBV11-3 and J usage is TRBJ1-2, with 7 positions matching TRBD1. The clonotype originates from a man aged 25 to 40 in good health and CMV-seropositive. Sequencing input: PBMCs. The CDR3 DNA reads TGTGCCAGCAGCTTAGAGGGCAGGGGGAGTAGCTATGGCTACACCTTC. The encoded protein is CASSLEGRGSSYGYTF.